The TCR beta chain under discussion was sequenced for a study of molecular identifiers for immune sequencing clone quantification. Previously described methods and listed TCR primers produced bulk TCR libraries. A single record per CDR3 protein comes from TCRdb applying MiXCR to the PCR reads. Among about half a million distinct CDR3 sequences listed, around 23% were seen once. The ends lost 0 bases at V and 7 bases at J; junction bases unmatched: 7. The CDR3 extends over 15 amino acids. Germline loops: CDR1 LGHDT, CDR2 YNNKEL (reference sequence). CD8+CD4-CCR7+CD45RA+ sorting gave the naive CD8 T cells.

The chain employs TRBV3-1 and TRBJ1-2; 8 nucleotides align to TRBD1. This TCR came from a human donor in good health. Some libraries in this study had Jurkat cell RNA spiked in. Source material: naive CD8+ T cells from blood, with Jurkat cell RNA spiked in. Subset specified: FACS-sorted CD8+CD4-CCR7+CD45RA+ naive T cells. CDR3: CASSQDLGQGAGYTF. The CDR3 DNA reads as TGTGCCAGCAGCCAAGACCTAGGACAGGGAGCTGGCTACACCTTC.